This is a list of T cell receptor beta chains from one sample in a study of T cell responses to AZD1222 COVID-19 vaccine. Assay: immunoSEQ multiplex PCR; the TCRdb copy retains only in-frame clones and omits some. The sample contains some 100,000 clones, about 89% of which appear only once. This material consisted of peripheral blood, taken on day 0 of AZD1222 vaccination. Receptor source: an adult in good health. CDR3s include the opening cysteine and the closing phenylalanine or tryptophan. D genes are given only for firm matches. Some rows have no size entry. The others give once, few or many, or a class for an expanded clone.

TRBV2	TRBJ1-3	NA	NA	TGTGCCAGCAGCACAGGGATTGGAAACACCATATATTTT	CASSTGIGNTIYF
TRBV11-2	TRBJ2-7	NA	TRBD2	TGTGCCAGCAGTTACGAGCGGGAATCCTACGAGCAGTACTTC	CASSYERESYEQYF
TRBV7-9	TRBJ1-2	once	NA	TGTGCCAGCAGCTTCGAAGAGTTGTATGGCTACACCTTC	CASSFEELYGYTF
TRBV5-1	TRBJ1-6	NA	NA	TGCGCCAGCAGCTTGGTTGCGAGCAGCTATAATTCACCCCTCCACTTT	CASSLVASSYNSPLHF
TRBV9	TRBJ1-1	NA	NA	TGTGCCAGCAGCGTAGGGGGGGCAGCTACTGAAGCTTTCTTT	CASSVGGAATEAFF
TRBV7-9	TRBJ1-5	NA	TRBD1	TGTGCCAGCAGCTTAGCGGTTGGACAGGGTGGCAATCAGCCCCAGCATTTT	CASSLAVGQGGNQPQHF
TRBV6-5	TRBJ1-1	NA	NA	TGTGCCAGCACCTCACTGACGGCGAACACTGAAGCTTTCTTT	CASTSLTANTEAFF
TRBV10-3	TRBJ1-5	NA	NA	TGTGCCATCAGTGACAGGGACAATCAGCCCCAGCATTTT	CAISDRDNQPQHF
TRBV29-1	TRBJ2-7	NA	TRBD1	TGCAGCGTTAGATACAGGGGGCGATACGAGCAGTACTTC	CSVRYRGRYEQYF
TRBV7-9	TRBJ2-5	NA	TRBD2	TGTGCCATCCTACGGGGGGGAGCCGTACAGGAGACCCAGTACTTC	CAILRGGAVQETQYF
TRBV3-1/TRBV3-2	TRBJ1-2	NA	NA	TGTGCCAGCAGCCAGGCCGCCGGGAGGAACTATGGCTACACCTTC	CASSQAAGRNYGYTF
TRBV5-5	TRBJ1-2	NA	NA	TGTGCCAGCAGCTTGGATGGGGTGAACTATGGCTACACCTTC	CASSLDGVNYGYTF